The TCR beta chain described here comes from a study of CD8 T cell repertoires and HIV-1 epitope variants. Study-wide findings and caveats: Most of the nine antigen-specific clonotypes appeared cross-reactive to autologous or escape variants.

Method: immunoSEQ multiplex PCR; TCRdb's copy keeps in-frame clones and lacks some. The sample lists almost 5,500 clones; approximately 70% were seen once. Concerning this clone itself: Its antigen remains unidentified.

The TCR comes from a male donor with HIV. Specimen: cultured CD8+ T cells derived from PBMCs.

CDR3 sequence: CASSQSLTWLFYNSPLHF. CDR3 DNA: TGCGCCAGCAGTCAATCTCTCACGTGGCTCTTCTATAATTCACCCCTCCACTTT. The gene calls are TRBV23-1 and TRBJ1-6; D ambiguous. TRBV23-1 is marked as an open reading frame, function uncertain. Trimming pared 0 bases from V and 3 bases from J, leaving 15 bases between. This CDR3 has 18 residues.